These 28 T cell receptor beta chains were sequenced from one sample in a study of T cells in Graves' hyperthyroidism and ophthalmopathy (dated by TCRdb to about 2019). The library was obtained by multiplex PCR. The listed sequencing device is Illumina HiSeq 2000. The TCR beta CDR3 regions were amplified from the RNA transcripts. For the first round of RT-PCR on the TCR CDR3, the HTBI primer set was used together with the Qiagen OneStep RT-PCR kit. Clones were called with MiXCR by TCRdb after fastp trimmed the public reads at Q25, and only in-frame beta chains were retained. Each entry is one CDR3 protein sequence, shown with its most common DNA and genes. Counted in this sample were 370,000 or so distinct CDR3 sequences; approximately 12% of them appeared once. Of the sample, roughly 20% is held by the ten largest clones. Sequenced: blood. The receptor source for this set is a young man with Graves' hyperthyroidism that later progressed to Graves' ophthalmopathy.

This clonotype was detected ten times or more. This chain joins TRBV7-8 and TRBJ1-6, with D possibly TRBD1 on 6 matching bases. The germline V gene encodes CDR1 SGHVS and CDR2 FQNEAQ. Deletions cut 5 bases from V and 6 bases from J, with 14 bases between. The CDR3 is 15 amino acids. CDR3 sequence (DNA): TGTGCCAGCAGCACACTACAGGGTCGTAATTCACCCCTCCACTTT. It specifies CASSTLQGRNSPLHF.

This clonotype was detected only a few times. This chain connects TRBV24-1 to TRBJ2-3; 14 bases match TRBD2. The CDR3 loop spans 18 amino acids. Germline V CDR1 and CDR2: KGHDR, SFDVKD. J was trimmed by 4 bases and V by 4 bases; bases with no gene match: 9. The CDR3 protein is CATSESPGLAGGSDTQYF. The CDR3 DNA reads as TGTGCCACCAGTGAATCACCCGGACTAGCGGGGGGATCAGATACGCAGTATTTT.

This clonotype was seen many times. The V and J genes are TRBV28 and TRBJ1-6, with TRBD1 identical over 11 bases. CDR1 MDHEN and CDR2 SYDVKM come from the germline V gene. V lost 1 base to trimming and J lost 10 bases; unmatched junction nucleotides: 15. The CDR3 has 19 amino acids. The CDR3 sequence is CASSLSQPVLDRGQSPLHF. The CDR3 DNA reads TGTGCCAGCAGTTTATCCCAACCCGTTCTGGACAGGGGGCAATCACCCCTCCACTTT. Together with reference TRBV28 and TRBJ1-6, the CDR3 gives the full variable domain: DVKVTQSSRYLVKRTGEKVFLECVQDMDHENMFWYRQDPGLGLRLIYFSYDVKMKEKGDIPEGYSVSREKKERFSLILESASTNQTSMYLCASSLSQPVLDRGQSPLHFGNGTRLTVT.

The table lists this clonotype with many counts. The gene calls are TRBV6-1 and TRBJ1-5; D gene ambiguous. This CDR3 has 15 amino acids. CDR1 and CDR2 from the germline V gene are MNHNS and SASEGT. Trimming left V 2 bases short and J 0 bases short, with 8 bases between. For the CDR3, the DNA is TGTGCCAGCAGTGAATTTGGGCTTAGCAATCAGCCCCAGCATTTT. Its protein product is CASSEFGLSNQPQHF.

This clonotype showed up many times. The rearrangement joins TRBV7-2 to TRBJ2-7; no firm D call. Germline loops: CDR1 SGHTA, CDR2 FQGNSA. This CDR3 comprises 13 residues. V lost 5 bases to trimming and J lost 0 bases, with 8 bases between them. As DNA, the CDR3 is TGTGCCAGCAGCGCAAGGTTCTCCTACGAGCAGTACTTC. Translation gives CASSARFSYEQYF.

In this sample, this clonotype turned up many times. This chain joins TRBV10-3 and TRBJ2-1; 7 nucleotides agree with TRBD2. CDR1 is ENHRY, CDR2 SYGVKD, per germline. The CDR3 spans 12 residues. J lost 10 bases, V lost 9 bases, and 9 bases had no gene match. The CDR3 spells CAISGTINEQFF. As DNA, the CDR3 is TGTGCCATTTCCGGGACTATCAACGAGCAGTTCTTC.

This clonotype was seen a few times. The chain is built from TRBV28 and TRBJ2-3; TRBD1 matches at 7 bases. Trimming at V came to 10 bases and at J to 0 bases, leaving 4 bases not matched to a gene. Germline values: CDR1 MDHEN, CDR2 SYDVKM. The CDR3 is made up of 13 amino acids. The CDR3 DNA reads TGTGCCACCGGGACAGTAAGCACAGATACGCAGTATTTT. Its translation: CATGTVSTDTQYF.

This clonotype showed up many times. CDR3 residues: CASSYSSGGNTEAFF. For the CDR3, the DNA is TGTGCCAGCAGTTACTCGAGCGGAGGGAACACTGAAGCTTTCTTT. The V gene is TRBV6-5, the J gene TRBJ1-1; D is undetermined. The V end was cut by 0 bases, the J end by 1 base, with 9 bases between. The CDR3 length is 15 residues. The germline gives CDR1 MNHEY, CDR2 SVGAGI.

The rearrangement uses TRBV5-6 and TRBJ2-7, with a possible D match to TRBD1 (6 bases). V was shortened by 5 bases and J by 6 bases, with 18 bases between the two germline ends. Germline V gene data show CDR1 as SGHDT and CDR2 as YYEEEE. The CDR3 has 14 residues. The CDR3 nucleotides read TGTGCCAGCAGTTACGGACAGCCACGGTCCGAGCAGTACTTC. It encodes CASSYGQPRSEQYF.

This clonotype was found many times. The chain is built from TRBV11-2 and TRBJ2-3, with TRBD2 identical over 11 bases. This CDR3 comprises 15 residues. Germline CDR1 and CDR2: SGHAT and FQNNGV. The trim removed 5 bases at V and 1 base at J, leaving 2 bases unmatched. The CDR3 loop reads CASSVAGGGTDTQYF. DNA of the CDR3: TGTGCCAGCAGCGTAGCGGGGGGGGGCACAGATACGCAGTATTTT.

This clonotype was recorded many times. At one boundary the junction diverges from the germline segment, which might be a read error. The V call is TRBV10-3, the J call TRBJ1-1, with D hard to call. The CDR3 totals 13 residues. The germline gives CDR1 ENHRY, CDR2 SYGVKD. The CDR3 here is CAIGESEGAEAFF. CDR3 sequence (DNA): TGTGCCATCGGTGAGTCGGAGGGAGCTGAAGCTTTCTTT.

This CDR3 is CSVGKANTGELFF. CDR3 coding DNA: TGCAGCGTCGGGAAAGCGAACACCGGGGAGCTGTTTTTT. The chain carries TRBV29-1 and TRBJ2-2, with D possibly TRBD2 on 5 matching bases. CDR3 size: 13 residues. Trimming removed 6 bases from V and 0 bases from J, with 8 bases in between. CDR1 is SQVTM and CDR2 is ANQGSEA in the germline V gene.

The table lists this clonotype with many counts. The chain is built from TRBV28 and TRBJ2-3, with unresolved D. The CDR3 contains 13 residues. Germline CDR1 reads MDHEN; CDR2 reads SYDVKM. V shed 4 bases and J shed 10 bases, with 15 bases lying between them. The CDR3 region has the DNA TGTGCCAGCAGTTCCCCAACGACAAGGTCGCAGTATTTT. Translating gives CASSSPTTRSQYF.

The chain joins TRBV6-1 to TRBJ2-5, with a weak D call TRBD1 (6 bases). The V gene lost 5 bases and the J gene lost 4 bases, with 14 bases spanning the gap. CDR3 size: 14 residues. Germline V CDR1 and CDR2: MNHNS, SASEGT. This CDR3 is CASSSQGGLETQYF. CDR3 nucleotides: TGTGCCAGCAGTTCGCAAGGGGGTTTAGAGACCCAGTACTTC.

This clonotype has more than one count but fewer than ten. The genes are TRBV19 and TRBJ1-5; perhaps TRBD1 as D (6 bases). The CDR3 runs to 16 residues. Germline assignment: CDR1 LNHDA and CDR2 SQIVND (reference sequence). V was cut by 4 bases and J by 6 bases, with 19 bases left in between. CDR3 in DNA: TGTGCCAGTAGTACGACAGGCGGGGGGCGAGGTCAGCCCCAGCATTTT. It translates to CASSTTGGGRGQPQHF.

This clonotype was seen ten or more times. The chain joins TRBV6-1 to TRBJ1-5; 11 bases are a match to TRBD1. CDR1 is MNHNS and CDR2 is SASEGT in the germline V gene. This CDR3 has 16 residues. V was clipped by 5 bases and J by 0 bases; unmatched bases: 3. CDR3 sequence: CASSRTGGYSNQPQHF. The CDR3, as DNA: TGTGCCAGCAGTAGGACAGGGGGCTATAGCAATCAGCCCCAGCATTTT.

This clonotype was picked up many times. The CDR3 sequence: CASSLGLSGGAGELFF. The CDR3 coding sequence is TGTGCCAGCAGTTTGGGGCTAAGCGGGGGGGCCGGGGAGCTGTTTTTT. The chain is built from TRBV12-3 or TRBV12-4 and TRBJ2-2; 10 bases are shared with TRBD2. The V segment lost 3 bases and the J segment 6 bases; nucleotides outside the gene matches: 7. The CDR3 is 16 residues long.

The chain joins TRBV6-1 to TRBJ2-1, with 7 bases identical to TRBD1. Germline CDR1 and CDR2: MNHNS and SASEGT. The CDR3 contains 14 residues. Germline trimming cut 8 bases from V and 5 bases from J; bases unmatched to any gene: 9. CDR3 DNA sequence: TGTGCCAGCCTAAACAGGGGATTGAACAATGAGCAGTTCTTC. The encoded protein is CASLNRGLNNEQFF.

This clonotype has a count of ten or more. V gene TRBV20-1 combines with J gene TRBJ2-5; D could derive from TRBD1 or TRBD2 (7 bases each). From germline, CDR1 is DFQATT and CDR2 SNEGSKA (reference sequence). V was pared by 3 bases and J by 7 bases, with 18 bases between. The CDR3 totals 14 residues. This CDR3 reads CSARGGTEVLTQYF. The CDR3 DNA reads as TGCAGTGCTAGGGGGGGGACAGAGGTCCTGACCCAGTACTTC.

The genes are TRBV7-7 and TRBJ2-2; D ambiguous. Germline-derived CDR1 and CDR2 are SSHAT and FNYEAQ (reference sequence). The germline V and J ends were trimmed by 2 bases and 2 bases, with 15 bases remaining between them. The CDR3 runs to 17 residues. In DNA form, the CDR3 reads TGTGCCAGCAGCTTAAGGATGGATCCAGGAAACACCGGGGAGCTGTTTTTT. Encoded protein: CASSLRMDPGNTGELFF.

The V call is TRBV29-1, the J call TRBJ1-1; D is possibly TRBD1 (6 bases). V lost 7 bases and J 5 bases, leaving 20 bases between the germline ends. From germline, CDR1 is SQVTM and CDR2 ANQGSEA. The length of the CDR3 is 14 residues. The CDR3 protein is CSARGGGGRTEAFF. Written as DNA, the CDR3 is TGCAGCGCACGGGGGGGGGGCGGAAGGACTGAAGCTTTCTTT. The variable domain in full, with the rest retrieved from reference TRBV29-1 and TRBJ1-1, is SAVISQKPSRDICQRGTSLTIQCQVDSQVTMMFWYRQQPGQSLTLIATANQGSEATYESGFVIDKFPISRPNLTFSTLTVSNMSPEDSSIYLCSARGGGGRTEAFFGQGTRLTVV.

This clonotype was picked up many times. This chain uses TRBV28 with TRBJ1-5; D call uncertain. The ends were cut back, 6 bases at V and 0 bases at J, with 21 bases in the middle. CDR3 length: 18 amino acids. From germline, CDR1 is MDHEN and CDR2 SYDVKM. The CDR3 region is CASSLQSAMWISNQPQHF. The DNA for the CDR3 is TGTGCCAGCAGCCTCCAGTCGGCCATGTGGATTAGCAATCAGCCCCAGCATTTT.

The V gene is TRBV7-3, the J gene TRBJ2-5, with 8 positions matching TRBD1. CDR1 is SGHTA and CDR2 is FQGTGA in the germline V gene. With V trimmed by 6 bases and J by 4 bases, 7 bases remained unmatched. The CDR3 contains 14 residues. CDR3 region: CASSPTGGGETQYF. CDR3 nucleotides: TGTGCCAGCAGTCCTACAGGGGGAGGAGAGACCCAGTACTTC.

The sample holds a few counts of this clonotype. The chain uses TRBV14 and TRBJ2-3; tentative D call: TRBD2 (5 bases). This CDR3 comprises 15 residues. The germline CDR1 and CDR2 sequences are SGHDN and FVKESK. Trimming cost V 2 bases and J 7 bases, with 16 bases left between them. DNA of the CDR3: TGTGCCAGCAGCCAACGGACTTCCCCCCGTAATACGCAGTATTTT. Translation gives CASSQRTSPRNTQYF.

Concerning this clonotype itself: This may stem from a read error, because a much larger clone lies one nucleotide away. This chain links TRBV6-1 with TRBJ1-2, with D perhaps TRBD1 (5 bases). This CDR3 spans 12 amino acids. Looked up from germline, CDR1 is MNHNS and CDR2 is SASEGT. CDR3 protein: CASSDRGYAYTF. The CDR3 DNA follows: TGTGCCAGCAGTGACCGGGGCTATGCCTACACCTTC.

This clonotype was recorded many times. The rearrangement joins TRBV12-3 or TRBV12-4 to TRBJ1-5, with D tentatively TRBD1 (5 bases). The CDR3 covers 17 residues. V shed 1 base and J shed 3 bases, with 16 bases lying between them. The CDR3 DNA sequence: TGTGCCAGCAGTTTAGAGGGCAATAGGGGCCCCAATCAGCCCCAGCATTTT. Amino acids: CASSLEGNRGPNQPQHF.

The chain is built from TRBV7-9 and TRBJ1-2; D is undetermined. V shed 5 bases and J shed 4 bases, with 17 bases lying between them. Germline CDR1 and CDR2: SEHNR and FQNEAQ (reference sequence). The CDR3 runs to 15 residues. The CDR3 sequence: CASSPKTHYLYGYTF. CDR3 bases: TGTGCCAGCAGCCCCAAGACACATTACCTCTATGGCTACACCTTC.

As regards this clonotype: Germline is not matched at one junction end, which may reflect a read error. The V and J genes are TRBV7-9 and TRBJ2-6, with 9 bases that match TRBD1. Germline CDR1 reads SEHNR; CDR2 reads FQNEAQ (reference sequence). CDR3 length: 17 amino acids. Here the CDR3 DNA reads TGTGCCTGCAGCAATCCGGGACAGGGCTCTGGGGCCAACGTCCTGACTTTC. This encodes CACSNPGQGSGANVLTF.